This T cell receptor beta chain appears in the sequencing data of a study of cytotoxic CD8 clonotypes in ibrutinib-treated CLL. Study information: The cohort had over nine relapsed/refractory and over 14 treatment-naive patients, around 18 IGHV unmutated.

The CDR3 is 17 residues long. The germline CDR1 and CDR2 sequences are SGDLS and YYNGEE. The junction had 5 bases not matched to a gene; V was cut back by 0 bases and J by 3 bases. Here immunoSEQ multiplex PCR was the method, and the copy in TCRdb shows in-frame clones only, minus some. The sample shows roughly 97,000 clones, roughly 80% of them seen only once. The TCR comes from a human donor with chronic lymphocytic leukemia. This material consisted of PBMCs, taken after 12 months of ibrutinib treatment. The J gene is TRBJ2-3, the V gene TRBV9; TRBD2 agrees at 12 bases. The chain's CDR3 is CASSVGLAGAVTDTQYF. For the CDR3, the DNA is TGTGCCAGCAGCGTAGGACTAGCGGGGGCGGTGACAGATACGCAGTATTTT.